This passage covers 22 T cell receptor beta chains from one sample sequenced in a study of cytomegalovirus exposure and HLA in healthy donors (TCRdb year 2017). To prepare the library, the immunoSEQ multiplex PCR assay was applied. The multiplex PCR relied on a mix of 60 forward primers for TCR Vbeta segments and 13 reverse primers for TCR Jbeta segments. In its TCRdb copy, this immuneACCESS table keeps in-frame sequences only and misses some clones. Where compared with another copy, unresolved V genes explain less than half of these, and the others have no known cause. The table for this sample shows tens of thousands of clones. Approximately 5.7% of the sample belongs to the ten largest clones. Sequences were obtained from PBMCs. All receptors come from a girl between 10 and 17 years old in good health and CMV-seropositive.

The chain couples TRBV13 to TRBJ2-1; no clear D gene. Germline assignment: CDR1 PRHDT and CDR2 FYEKMQ (reference sequence). Trimming shortened V by 1 base and J by 8 bases, and 6 bases separated the two germline ends. This CDR3 has 12 residues. CDR3 loop: CASSLVRDEQFF. CDR3 in DNA: TGTGCCAGCAGCTTAGTTCGCGATGAGCAGTTCTTC.

The CDR3 protein is CATSRSSGNSNQPQHF. CDR3 nucleotide sequence: TGTGCCACCAGCAGATCGAGCGGGAATAGCAATCAGCCCCAGCATTTT. The J gene is TRBJ1-5, the V gene TRBV15; no firm D call. Germline V gene lookup returns CDR1 LNHNV and CDR2 YYDKDF (reference sequence). Trimming removed 2 bases at V and 0 bases at J, with 11 bases between. The CDR3 is made up of 16 amino acids. Full variable domain (outside the CDR3, taken from reference TRBV15 and TRBJ1-5): DAMVIQNPRYQVTQFGKPVTLSCSQTLNHNVMYWYQQKSSQAPKLLFHYYDKDFNNEADTPDNFQSRRPNTSFCFLDIRSPGLGDTAMYLCATSRSSGNSNQPQHFGDGTRLSIL.

The rearrangement joins TRBV6-6 to TRBJ2-3; TRBD2 aligns across 9 bases. This CDR3 comprises 14 residues. Trimming at V came to 7 bases and at J to 4 bases, leaving 6 bases not matched to a gene. Germline CDR1 is MNHNY and CDR2 is SVGAGI (reference sequence). CDR3: CASKRTSEADTQYF. CDR3 nucleotide sequence: TGTGCCAGCAAACGGACTAGCGAGGCAGATACGCAGTATTTT.

The chain joins TRBV4-2 to TRBJ1-2; weak D call: TRBD1 (5 bases). The germline CDR1 and CDR2 sequences are LGHNA and YNFKEQ. This CDR3 has 13 amino acids. The V end lost 0 bases, the J end lost 13 bases, and 15 bases lay between the germline ends. CDR3 nucleotides: TGTGCCAGCAGCCAAGATCCCGCCAGGGCTCTCACCTTC. Translating gives CASSQDPARALTF.

V is TRBV6-4 and J is TRBJ2-2; 9 bases are a match to TRBD2. Unmatched junction bases numbered 3, after V lost 3 bases and J lost 4 bases. CDR1 is MRHNA and CDR2 is SNTAGT in the germline V gene. This CDR3 spans 15 amino acids. Written as DNA, the CDR3 is TGTGCCAGCAGTGAAAGAGCGGGGGGCACCGGGGAGCTGTTTTTT. This gives the protein CASSERAGGTGELFF.

V and J are TRBV11-2 and TRBJ2-7; maybe TRBD2 (5 bases). The CDR3 totals 12 residues. CDR1 SGHAT and CDR2 FQNNGV come from the germline V gene. Between the trimmed V and J ends, which lost 4 bases and 5 bases, there was a span of 9 bases. CDR3 nucleotides: TGTGCCAGCAGCTCTGGACTGAACGAGCAGTACTTC. The encoded protein is CASSSGLNEQYF.

J is TRBJ1-2 and V is TRBV2; 12 positions agree with TRBD1. The CDR3 is 16 residues long. The germline CDR1 and CDR2 sequences are SNHLY and FYNNEI. Trimming cost V 6 bases and J 7 bases; bases outside gene matches: 12. CDR3 DNA sequence: TGTGCCAGCAGGGTTAACGGGGGACAGGGGGCGAGTGGCTACACCTTC. Amino acids: CASRVNGGQGASGYTF.

The gene calls are TRBV25-1 and TRBJ2-5; D remains unclear. This CDR3 is 11 amino acids long. Looked up from germline, CDR1 is MGHDK and CDR2 is SYGVNS. The DNA for the CDR3 is TGTGGTATGATAACTTCAGAGACCCAGTACTTC. As protein: CGMITSETQYF.

The genes are TRBV18 and TRBJ1-4; D perhaps matches TRBD1 (6 bases). The CDR3 is 17 residues long. The germline CDR1 and CDR2 sequences are KGHSH and LQKENI. Trimming took 3 bases from V and 4 from J, leaving 18 bases between them. In nucleotides, the CDR3 is TGTGCCAGCTCACCGACGGACAGAACTGTAGTTAATGAAAAACTGTTTTTT. It encodes CASSPTDRTVVNEKLFF.

This chain links TRBV6-5 with TRBJ2-7; no definite D call. This CDR3 has 11 residues. V was shortened by 9 bases and J by 5 bases, with 11 bases between the two germline ends. Germline values: CDR1 MNHEY, CDR2 SVGAGI. DNA for the CDR3: TGTGCCAGAAGCCGAGGCAACGAGCAGTACTTC. Protein: CARSRGNEQYF.

This chain uses TRBV6-5 with TRBJ2-1; 7 bases are shared with TRBD1. CDR3 length equals 15 residues. With 3 bases clipped from V and 4 bases from J, the junction kept 6 bases outside the gene matches. CDR1 is MNHEY, CDR2 SVGAGI, per germline. Written as DNA, the CDR3 is TGTGCCAGCAGTTATGAGGGGGCCGGGTACAATGAGCAGTTCTTC. The encoded protein is CASSYEGAGYNEQFF.

Concerning this clone: Relative to the germline gene, one junction end is altered; a read error may explain this. The chain uses TRBV7-7 and TRBJ2-3; tentative D call: TRBD2 (6 bases). The CDR3 runs 15 residues. Germline V gives CDR1 SSHAT, CDR2 FNYEAQ (reference sequence). CDR3 sequence (DNA): TGTGCTAGCAGCTTGGGGGGACCTAGCACAGATACGCAGTATTTT. This encodes CASSLGGPSTDTQYF. The full variable domain, its missing parts supplied by reference TRBV7-7 and TRBJ2-3, is GAGVSQSPRYKVTKRGQDVTLRCDPISSHATLYWYQQALGQGPEFLTYFNYEAQPDKSGLPSDRFSAERPEGSISTLTIQRTEQRDSAMYRCASSLGGPSTDTQYFGPGTRLTVL.

With regard to this clone: The same CDR3 can be traced to other DNA sequences in this sample. This chain's CDR3 is CASSLAPGNTEAFF. The CDR3, as DNA: TGCGCCAGCAGCTTGGCCCCAGGGAACACTGAAGCTTTCTTT. The genes are TRBV5-1 and TRBJ1-1; D gene uncertain. V was trimmed by 0 bases and J by 1 base, leaving 7 bases between them. The CDR3 is 14 amino acids. Germline CDR1 is SGHRS and CDR2 is YFSETQ.

The chain combines TRBV6-6 with TRBJ1-2; D gene uncertain. CDR1 MNHNY and CDR2 SVGAGI come from the germline V gene (reference sequence). V lost 8 bases and J 0 bases, leaving 16 bases between the germline ends. The CDR3 consists of 15 residues. The CDR3 sequence is CASRTHSVANYGYTF. In DNA form, the CDR3 reads TGTGCCAGCCGCACCCATTCCGTAGCTAACTATGGCTACACCTTC.

V gene TRBV14 combines with J gene TRBJ2-7, with D perhaps TRBD2 (5 bases). V was shortened by 4 bases and J by 9 bases, with 16 bases between the two germline ends. The CDR3 contains 13 residues. Germline lookup yields CDR1 SGHDN and CDR2 FVKESK. The CDR3 nucleotides read TGTGCCAGCAGCCCCAGAGGCGGGTCCAGGCAGTACGTC. Its protein is CASSPRGGSRQYV.

The V gene is TRBV27, the J gene TRBJ1-1, with 9 bases lining up with TRBD1. CDR1 and CDR2 (germline): MNHEY, SMNVEV (reference sequence). J lost 5 bases, V lost 1 base, and 14 bases had no gene match. The CDR3 runs to 18 residues. The CDR3 sequence: CASSLYLRGQGQWTEAFF. CDR3 coding DNA: TGTGCCAGCAGTTTATATCTTAGGGGACAGGGTCAATGGACTGAAGCTTTCTTT.

This rearrangement joins TRBV6-5 to TRBJ2-1; 8 bases line up with TRBD2. This CDR3 is 15 amino acids long. Per germline, CDR1 MNHEY and CDR2 SVGAGI. J gave up 5 bases and V 4 bases, and 7 bases lay outside the gene matches. The CDR3 coding sequence is TGTGCCAGCAGTTTAGGCGGGGGGCACCACAATGAGCAGTTCTTC. This sequence encodes CASSLGGGHHNEQFF.

The V call is TRBV5-6, the J call TRBJ2-4, with 8 bases that match TRBD2. The CDR3 has 18 residues. J gave up 6 bases and V 3 bases, and 17 bases lay outside the gene matches. Per germline, CDR1 SGHDT and CDR2 YYEEEE. CDR3 DNA: TGTGCCAGCAGCTCAGTAGACAGGACTAGCCCTATGAGAAACATTCAGTACTTC. It yields the protein CASSSVDRTSPMRNIQYF.

The CDR3 is CASSVEPGWDQPQHF. The CDR3 DNA reads TGTGCCAGCAGCGTAGAACCAGGGTGGGATCAGCCCCAGCATTTT. V gene TRBV9 combines with J gene TRBJ1-5; tentatively, D is TRBD1 (5 bases). Germline lookup yields CDR1 SGDLS and CDR2 YYNGEE. The germline V and J ends were trimmed by 0 bases and 5 bases, with 12 bases remaining between them. The CDR3 sequence is 15 residues long.

The chain combines TRBV7-8 with TRBJ1-1; D not resolved. The germline V gene encodes CDR1 SGHVS and CDR2 FQNEAQ. This CDR3 spans 14 amino acids. The ends were cut back, 10 bases at V and 1 base at J, with 16 bases in the middle. In nucleotides, the CDR3 is TGTGCCACCCTCCATTCCAGGAAGAACACTGAAGCTTTCTTT. It encodes CATLHSRKNTEAFF.

CDR3 residues: CATSRDFRDRITEAFF. The CDR3 DNA sequence: TGTGCCACCAGCAGAGATTTTCGCGACAGAATCACTGAAGCTTTCTTT. The chain employs TRBV15 and TRBJ1-1; a possible D gene is TRBD1 (5 bases). Trimming took 0 bases from V and 4 from J, leaving 15 bases between them. Germline CDR1 LNHNV, CDR2 YYDKDF (reference sequence). This CDR3 has 16 residues.

This sequence joins TRBV9 and TRBJ2-1, with 7 bases that match TRBD2. The V gene end was trimmed by 4 bases and the J gene end by 4 bases; junction bases not matched to a gene: 8. The CDR3 totals 15 residues. CDR1 and CDR2 (germline): SGDLS, YYNGEE. The CDR3 DNA reads TGTGCCAGCAGCCCCGCGGTGGGGGGGTACAATGAGCAGTTCTTC. Residues: CASSPAVGGYNEQFF. The whole variable domain, remainder taken from reference TRBV9 and TRBJ2-1, is DSGVTQTPKHLITATGQRVTLRCSPRSGDLSVYWYQQSLDQGLQFLIQYYNGEERAKGNILERFSAQQFPDLHSELNLSSLELGDSALYFCASSPAVGGYNEQFFGPGTRLTVL.